The clone carrying this T cell receptor (beta chain) came up a few times. The record originates from a study of blood T cells in healthy people across ages. V lost 0 bases and J lost 0, with 15 bases in between. CDR3 size: 18 residues. The germline V gene has CDR1 LGHNA and CDR2 YSLEER. A J-beta primer mix and a sample-barcoded 5' primer were used in a second PCR of roughly 7 to 12 cycles. TCRdb processed the 5' RACE reads anew with MiXCR; each CDR3 protein has one entry. The profile shows about 1.1 million distinct CDR3 sequences, around two fifths of them singletons. Healthy Russian Caucasian donors spanned ages about 6 to 100 years.

The TCR originated in a man between 18 and 29 years old in good health. The sample comprised blood. V is TRBV4-3 and J is TRBJ2-1, with D perhaps matching TRBD2 (5 bases). The chain's CDR3 is CASSQDGVASSSYNEQFF. The DNA for the CDR3 is TGCGCCAGCAGCCAAGATGGGGTAGCGTCGAGCTCCTACAATGAGCAGTTCTTC.